This T cell receptor (beta chain) emerged from a study of tumor-infiltrating lymphocytes in oesophageal squamous cell carcinoma. Using its own MiXCR run on the PCR reads, TCRdb lists one record per CDR3 protein. The table lists about 15,000 distinct CDR3 sequences, under 70% of them singletons, with roughly two fifths in the top ten. Germline-derived CDR1 and CDR2 are SGHTA and FQGNSA. Trimming left V 2 bases short and J 4 bases short, with 11 bases between. CDR3 length: 14 amino acids. Material for sequencing was esophageal tumor tissue. The sequence derives from a female donor with esophageal squamous cell carcinoma. The gene calls are TRBV7-2 and TRBJ1-2; D call uncertain. For the CDR3, the DNA is TGTGCCAGCAGCTTAAACCCATCAGTCTATGGCTACACCTTC. Residues: CASSLNPSVYGYTF.